This T cell receptor beta chain was documented in a study of blood T cell repertoires in COVID-19. Study as a whole: The origin of the acute and convalescent COVID-19 samples was the United States, Italy and Spain. Sources were T cells, B-cell-depleted T cells, or PBMCs; the material itself was cDNA or gDNA.

The protocol was immunoSEQ multiplex PCR, while the TCRdb copy is restricted to in-frame clones and leaves out a portion. The table lists about 160,000 clones, approximately 79% of them singletons. Per the germline V gene, CDR1 is SGHVS and CDR2 is FQNEAQ. The CDR3 runs to 14 residues. Trimming cost V 5 bases and J 4 bases, with 14 bases left between them. Seattle patients were enrolled during active infection and followed longitudinally. The chain employs TRBV7-8 and TRBJ2-5; TRBD1 is a possible D gene (5 bases). The clonotype comes from a woman aged 40 to 50 with COVID-19, enrolled during active disease. Sequences were obtained from peripheral blood. In nucleotides, the CDR3 is TGTGCCAGCAGCACAAACACAGGTCCAGAGACCCAGTACTTC. This gives the protein CASSTNTGPETQYF. The full variable domain, rest sourced from reference TRBV7-8 and TRBJ2-5, is GAGVSQSPRYKVAKRGQDVALRCDPISGHVSLFWYQQALGQGPEFLTYFQNEAQLDKSGLPSDRFFAERPEGSVSTLKIQRTQQEDSAVYLCASSTNTGPETQYFGPGTRLLVL.